Listed below are T cell receptor beta chains from one sample, sequenced in a study of CD8+CD57+ T cells in acquired aplastic anemia. TCRdb reprocessed the reads via MiXCR and lists one record per CDR3 protein. The sample holds fewer than 200,000 distinct CDR3 sequences, less than 60% seen once. The sample consisted of sorted CD4+, CD8+, or CD8+CD57+ T cells (not recorded which) from PBMCs. All receptors come from a human donor with aplastic anemia. Each CDR3 is given with its conserved first and last residue.

TRBJ1-2	TRBV2	CASSARTGESHYGYTF
TRBJ1-1	TRBV29-1	CSSNRAMNTEAFF
TRBJ1-2	TRBV29-1	CSLVKGAGGYTF
TRBJ2-2	TRBV2	CASSERGAGTGELFF
TRBJ2-7	TRBV5-1	CASSFLGSPYEQYF
TRBJ2-5	TRBV20-1	CGATRDGTKTQYF
TRBJ2-3	TRBV7-9	CASSLVAGTDTQYF
TRBJ2-7	TRBV12-3/TRBV12-4	CASSIRKGQPISVPYEQYF
TRBJ2-3	TRBV5-4	CASSLETGPRGADTQYF
TRBJ2-3	TRBV9	CASSVEPGLSTDTQYF
TRBJ2-3	TRBV27	CASSRRGTSTDTQYF
TRBJ2-7	TRBV10-3	CAISTTSPEGEQYF
TRBJ1-2	TRBV20-1	CSAGHNYGYTF
TRBJ2-3	TRBV5-1	CASTWGGYDTQYF
TRBJ2-1	TRBV12-3/TRBV12-4	CALKQVVGNEQFF
TRBJ2-7	TRBV7-2	CASRPGGGSYEQYF
TRBJ1-5	TRBV10-3	CASSELVQGGNQPQHF